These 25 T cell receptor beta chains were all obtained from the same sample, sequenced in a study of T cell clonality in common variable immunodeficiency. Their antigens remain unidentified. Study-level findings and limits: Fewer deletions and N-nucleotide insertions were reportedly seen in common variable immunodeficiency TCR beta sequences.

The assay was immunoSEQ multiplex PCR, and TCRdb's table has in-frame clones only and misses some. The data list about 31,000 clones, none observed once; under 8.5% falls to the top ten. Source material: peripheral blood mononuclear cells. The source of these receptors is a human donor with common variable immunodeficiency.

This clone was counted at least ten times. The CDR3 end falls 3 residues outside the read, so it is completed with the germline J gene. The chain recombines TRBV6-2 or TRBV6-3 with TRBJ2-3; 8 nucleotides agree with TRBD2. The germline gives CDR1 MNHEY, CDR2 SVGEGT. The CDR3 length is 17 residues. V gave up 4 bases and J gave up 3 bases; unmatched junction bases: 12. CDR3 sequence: CASSWEGLGLETDTQYF. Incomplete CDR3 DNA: TGTGCCAGCAGTTGGGAGGGACTAGGACTGGAGACAGATACG.

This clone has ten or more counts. The sequenced part of the CDR3 DNA is TGTGCCAGCAGTCAAATAGCGGGAGGTCTTGATACG. This codes for CASSQIAGGLDT. The full CDR3 is CASSQIAGGLDTQYF. The chain is built from TRBV7-7 and TRBJ2-3, with 10 bases identical to TRBD2. The read gets to within 3 residues of the CDR3 end, and the germline J gene fills in the rest. Germline V gene data show CDR1 as SSHAT and CDR2 as FNYEAQ (reference sequence). V trimming: 6 bases; J trimming: 6 bases; junction bases outside the gene matches: 9. The CDR3 loop spans 15 amino acids.

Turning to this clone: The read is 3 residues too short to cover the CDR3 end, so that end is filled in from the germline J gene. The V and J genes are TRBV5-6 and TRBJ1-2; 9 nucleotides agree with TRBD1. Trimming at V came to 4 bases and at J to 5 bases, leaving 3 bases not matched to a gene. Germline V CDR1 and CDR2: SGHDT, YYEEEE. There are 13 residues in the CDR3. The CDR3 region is CASSAGQGYGYTF. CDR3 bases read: TGTGCCAGCAGCGCCGGACAGGGGTATGGC.

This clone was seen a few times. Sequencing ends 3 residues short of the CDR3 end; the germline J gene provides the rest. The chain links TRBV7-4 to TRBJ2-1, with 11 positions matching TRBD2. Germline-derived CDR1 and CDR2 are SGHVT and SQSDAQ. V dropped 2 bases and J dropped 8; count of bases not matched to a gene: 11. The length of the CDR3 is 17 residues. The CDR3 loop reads CASSLSSGRSGWHEQFF. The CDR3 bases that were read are TGTGCCAGCAGCTTATCTAGCGGGAGGTCGGGTTGGCATGAG.

The CDR3 sequence: CASRLTGTGDNEQFF. Partial CDR3 DNA: TGTGCCAGCAGGTTAACCGGGACTGGGGACAATGAG. V gene TRBV11-3 combines with J gene TRBJ2-1, with D possibly TRBD2 on 6 matching bases. The read halts 3 residues ahead of the CDR3 end, with the missing end drawn from the germline J gene. V lost 6 bases to trimming and J lost 5 bases, with 17 bases between them. The CDR3 totals 15 residues. The germline gives CDR1 SGHNT, CDR2 YENEEA.

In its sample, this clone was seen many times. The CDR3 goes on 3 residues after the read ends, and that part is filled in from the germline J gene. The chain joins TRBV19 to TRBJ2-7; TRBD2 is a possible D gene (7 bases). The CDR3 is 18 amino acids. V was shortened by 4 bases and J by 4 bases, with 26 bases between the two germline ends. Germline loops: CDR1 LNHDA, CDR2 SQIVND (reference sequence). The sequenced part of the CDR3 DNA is TGTGCCAGTAGTAAGGGGGGGCCGTCAGCGCGCACGGGTTACGAG. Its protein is CASSKGGPSARTGYE. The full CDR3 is CASSKGGPSARTGYEQYF.

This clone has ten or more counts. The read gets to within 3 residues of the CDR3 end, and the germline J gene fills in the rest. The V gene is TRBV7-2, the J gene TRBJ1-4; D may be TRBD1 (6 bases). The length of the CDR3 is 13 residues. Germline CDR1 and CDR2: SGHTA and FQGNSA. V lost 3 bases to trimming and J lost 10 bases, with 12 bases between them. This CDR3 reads CASSLDRGGKLFF. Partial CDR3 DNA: TGTGCCAGCAGCTTGGATAGGGGGGGAAAA.

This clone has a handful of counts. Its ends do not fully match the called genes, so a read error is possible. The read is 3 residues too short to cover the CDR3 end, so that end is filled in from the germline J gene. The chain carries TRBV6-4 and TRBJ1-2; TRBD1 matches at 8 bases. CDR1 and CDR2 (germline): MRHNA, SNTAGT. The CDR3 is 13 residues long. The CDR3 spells CASSYSRTGYYTF. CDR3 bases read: TGTGCCAGCAGTTACTCGAGGACAGGGTAC.

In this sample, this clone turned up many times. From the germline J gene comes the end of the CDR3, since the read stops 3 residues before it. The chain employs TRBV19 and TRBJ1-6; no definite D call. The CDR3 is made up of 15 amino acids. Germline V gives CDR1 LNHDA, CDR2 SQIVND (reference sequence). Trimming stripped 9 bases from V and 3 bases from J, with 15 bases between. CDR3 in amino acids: CASIAGRNYNSPLHF. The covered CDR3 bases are TGTGCCAGCATCGCGGGCAGGAACTATAATTCACCC. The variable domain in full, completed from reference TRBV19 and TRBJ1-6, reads DGGITQSPKYLFRKEGQNVTLSCEQNLNHDAMYWYRQDPGQGLRLIYYSQIVNDFQKGDIAEGYSVSREKKESFPLTVTSAQKNPTAFYLCASIAGRNYNSPLHFGNGTRLTVT.

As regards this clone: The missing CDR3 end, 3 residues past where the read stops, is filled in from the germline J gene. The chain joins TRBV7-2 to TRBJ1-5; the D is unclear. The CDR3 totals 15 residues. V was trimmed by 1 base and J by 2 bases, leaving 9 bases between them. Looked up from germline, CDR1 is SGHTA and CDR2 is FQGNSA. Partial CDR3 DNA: TGTGCCAGCAGCTTAGGGGTCGGGGGCAATCAGCCC. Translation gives CASSLGVGGNQP. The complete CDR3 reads CASSLGVGGNQPQHF.

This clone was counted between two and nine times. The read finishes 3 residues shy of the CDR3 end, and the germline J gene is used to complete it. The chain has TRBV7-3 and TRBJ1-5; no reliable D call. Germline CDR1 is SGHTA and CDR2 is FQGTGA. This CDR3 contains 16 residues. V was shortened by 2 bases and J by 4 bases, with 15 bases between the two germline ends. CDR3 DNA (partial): TGTGCCAGCAGCTTATCATCGTCCAGGAAAAATCAGCCC. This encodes CASSLSSSRKNQP. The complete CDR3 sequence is CASSLSSSRKNQPQHF.

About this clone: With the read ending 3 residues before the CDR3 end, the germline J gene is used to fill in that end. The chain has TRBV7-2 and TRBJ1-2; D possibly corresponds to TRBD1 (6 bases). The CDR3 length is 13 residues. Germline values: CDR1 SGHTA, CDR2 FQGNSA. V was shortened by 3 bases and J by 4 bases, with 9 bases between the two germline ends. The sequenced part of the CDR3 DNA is TGTGCCAGCAGCTTCGGACAGTTCTATGGC. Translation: CASSFGQFYG. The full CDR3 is CASSFGQFYGYTF.

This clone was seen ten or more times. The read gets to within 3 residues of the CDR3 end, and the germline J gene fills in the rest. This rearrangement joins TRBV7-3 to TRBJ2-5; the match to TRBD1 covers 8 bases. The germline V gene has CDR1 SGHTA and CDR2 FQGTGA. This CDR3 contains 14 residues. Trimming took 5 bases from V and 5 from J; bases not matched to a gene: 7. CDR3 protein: CASSTRTGRETQYF. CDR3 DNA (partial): TGTGCCAGCAGCACCCGGACAGGGCGGGAGACC.

Incomplete CDR3 DNA: TGTGCCAGCAGCTTCACCTACGAG. The encoded protein is CASSFTYE. The full CDR3 protein reads CASSFTYEQYF. The chain has TRBV11-1 and TRBJ2-7; D ambiguous. Read coverage stops 3 residues before the CDR3 terminus; the germline J gene supplies the remainder. The germline V gene encodes CDR1 SGHAT and CDR2 FQDESV (reference sequence). The CDR3 loop spans 11 amino acids. V was shortened by 3 bases and J by 2 bases, with 2 bases between the two germline ends.

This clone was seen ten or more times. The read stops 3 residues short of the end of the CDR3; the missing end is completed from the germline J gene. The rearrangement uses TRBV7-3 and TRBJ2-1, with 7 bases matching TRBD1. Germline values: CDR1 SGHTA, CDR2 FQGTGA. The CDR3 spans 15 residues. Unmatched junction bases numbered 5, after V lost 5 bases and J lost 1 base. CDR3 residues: CASSPGGISYNEQFF. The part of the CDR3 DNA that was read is TGTGCCAGCAGCCCAGGGGGTATATCCTACAATGAG.

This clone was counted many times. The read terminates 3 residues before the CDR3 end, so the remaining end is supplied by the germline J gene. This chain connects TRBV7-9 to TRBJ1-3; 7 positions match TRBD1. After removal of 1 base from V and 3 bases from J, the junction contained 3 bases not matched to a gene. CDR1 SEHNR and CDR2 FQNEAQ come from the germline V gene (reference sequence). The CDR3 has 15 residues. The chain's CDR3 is CASSLGQGGGNTIYF. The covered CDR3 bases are TGTGCCAGCAGCTTAGGACAGGGAGGTGGAAACACC. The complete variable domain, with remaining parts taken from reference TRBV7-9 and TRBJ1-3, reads DTGVSQNPRHKITKRGQNVTFRCDPISEHNRLYWYRQTLGQGPEFLTYFQNEAQLEKSRLLSDRFSAERPKGSFSTLEIQRTEQGDSAMYLCASSLGQGGGNTIYFGEGSWLTVV.

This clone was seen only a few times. The CDR3: CASKVRGPAYEQYF. CDR3 DNA, as far as it was read: TGTGCCAGTAAAGTCAGGGGGCCAGCCTACGAG. The rearrangement joins TRBV19 to TRBJ2-7; 8 bases are shared with TRBD1. The CDR3 extends 3 residues past the end of the read, so its final part is completed from the germline J gene. Germline V gives CDR1 LNHDA, CDR2 SQIVND (reference sequence). Losses at the gene ends were 7 bases for V and 2 bases for J; bases not matched to a gene: 7. The CDR3 has 14 residues.

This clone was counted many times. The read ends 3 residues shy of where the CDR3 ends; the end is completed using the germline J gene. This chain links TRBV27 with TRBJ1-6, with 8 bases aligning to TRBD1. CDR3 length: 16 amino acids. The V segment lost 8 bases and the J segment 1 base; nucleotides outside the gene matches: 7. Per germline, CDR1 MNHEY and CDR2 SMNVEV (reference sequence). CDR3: CASALQGASYNSPLHF. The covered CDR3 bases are TGTGCCAGCGCCCTTCAGGGGGCATCCTATAATTCACCC.

The CDR3 sequence is CASSFLTSGLATDTQYF. Partial CDR3 DNA: TGTGCCAGCAGCTTTCTGACTAGCGGGCTAGCCACAGATACG. The chain links TRBV7-6 to TRBJ2-3; the match to TRBD2 covers 10 bases. Read data end 3 residues before the CDR3 end; the end is taken from the germline J gene. V trimming: 3 bases; J trimming: 2 bases; junction bases outside the gene matches: 8. CDR1 is SGHVS, CDR2 FNYEAQ, per germline. The CDR3 spans 17 residues.

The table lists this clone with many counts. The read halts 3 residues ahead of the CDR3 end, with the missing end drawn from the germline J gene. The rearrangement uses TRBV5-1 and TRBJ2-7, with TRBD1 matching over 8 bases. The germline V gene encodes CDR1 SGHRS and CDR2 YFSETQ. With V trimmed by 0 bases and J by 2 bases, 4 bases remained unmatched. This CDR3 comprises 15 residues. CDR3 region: CASSLGLGQAYEQYF. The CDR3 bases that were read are TGCGCCAGCAGCTTGGGTTTGGGACAGGCCTACGAG.

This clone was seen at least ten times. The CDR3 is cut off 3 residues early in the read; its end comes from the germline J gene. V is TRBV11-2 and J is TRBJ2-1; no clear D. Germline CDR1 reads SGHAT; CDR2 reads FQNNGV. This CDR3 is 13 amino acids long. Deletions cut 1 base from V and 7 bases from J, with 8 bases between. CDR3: CASSLVFRNEQFF. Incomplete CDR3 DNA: TGTGCCAGCAGCTTAGTATTCCGGAATGAG.

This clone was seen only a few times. CDR3 protein: CASRTDRASEAFF. CDR3 DNA (partial): TGTGCCAGCAGAACGGACAGGGCGAGTGAA. The rearrangement joins TRBV2 to TRBJ1-1; TRBD1 aligns across 8 bases. The DNA ends 3 residues before the CDR3 does, and the rest of the CDR3 is filled in from the germline J gene. This CDR3 contains 13 residues. The germline gives CDR1 SNHLY, CDR2 FYNNEI. With V trimmed by 6 bases and J by 7 bases, 7 bases remained unmatched.

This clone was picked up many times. Here the CDR3 reads CASTPTSGRALQETQYF. CDR3 DNA (partial): TGTGCCAGCACCCCGACTAGCGGGAGGGCCTTACAAGAGACC. V is TRBV12-3 or TRBV12-4 and J is TRBJ2-5; 14 nucleotides line up with TRBD2. The read terminates 3 residues ahead of where the CDR3 ends, so the germline J gene completes it. The CDR3 consists of 17 residues. J lost 2 bases, V lost 7 bases, and 9 bases had no gene match.

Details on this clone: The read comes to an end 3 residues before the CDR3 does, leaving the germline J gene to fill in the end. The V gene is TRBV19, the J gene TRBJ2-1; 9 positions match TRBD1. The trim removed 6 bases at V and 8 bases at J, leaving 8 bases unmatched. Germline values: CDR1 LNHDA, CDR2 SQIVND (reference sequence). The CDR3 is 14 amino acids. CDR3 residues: CASRRGQGFDEQFF. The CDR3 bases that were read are TGTGCCAGTAGGCGGGGACAGGGTTTCGATGAG.

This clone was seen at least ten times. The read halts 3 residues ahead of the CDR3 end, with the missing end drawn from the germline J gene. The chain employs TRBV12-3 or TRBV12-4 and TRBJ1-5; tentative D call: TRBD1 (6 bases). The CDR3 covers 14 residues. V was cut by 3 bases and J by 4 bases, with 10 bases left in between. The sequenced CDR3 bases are TGTGCCAGCAGTTTGGACAGAACTAATCAGCCC. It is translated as CASSLDRTNQP. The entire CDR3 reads CASSLDRTNQPQHF.